This record covers a single T cell receptor (beta chain). The sample comes from a study of low-dose radiotherapy and immunotherapy resistance in tumors. First-strand cDNA relied on TRAV- and TRBV-specific primers spanning alpha and beta chains. It was with a constant-region primer and a V-primer adapter that TCRs were amplified over approximately 18 PCR cycles. TCRdb re-derived calls from the reads in MiXCR, one entry per CDR3 protein. Of over 70,000 distinct CDR3 sequences listed, approximately 31% were seen once; the top ten hold more than 9.5%. The time point denotes: before trial treatment. The TCR originated in a female donor with ovarian cancer. The specimen comprised PBMCs, sampled before treatment.

The CDR3 DNA sequence: TGCGCCAGCAGCTATGACAGCATGATTGAAGCTTTCTTT. Protein product: CASSYDSMIEAFF. The chain links TRBV5-1 to TRBJ1-1, with a tentative D call TRBD1 (5 bases). V was clipped by 3 bases and J by 7 bases, with 13 bases between them. From germline, CDR1 is SGHRS and CDR2 YFSETQ. The CDR3 consists of 13 residues.